This T cell receptor beta chain derives from a study of OX40 agonist ivuxolimab in advanced cancers. Study as a whole: Anti-PD-1, anti-PD-L1 or anti-CTLA-4 therapy given earlier was allowed, and over 35% had some. Partial responses, seen in three patients, involved one hepatocellular carcinoma and two cutaneous melanomas. Overall study findings and caveats: The mean number of expanded clones was higher in CD8+ T cells than in CD4+. Still undetermined is the antigen specificity of the expanded peripheral T cells.

Libraries were prepared by immunoSEQ multiplex PCR; TCRdb keeps only in-frame clonotypes and omits some of them. The sample holds about 11,000 clones, roughly 70% seen once. The CDR3 runs to 14 residues. Losses at the gene ends were 0 bases for V and 4 bases for J; bases not matched to a gene: 1. Germline V gene sequence: CDR1 MNHEY, CDR2 SVGAGI. A note on this clone: The antigen is unknown.

The origin of this receptor is an adult with an advanced solid tumor such as melanoma, head and neck, liver or kidney cancer. The chain has TRBV6-5 and TRBJ2-3, with 7 bases that match TRBD2. This specimen consisted of CD4+ or CD8+ T cells sorted from blood, obtained in a trial of the OX40 agonist ivuxolimab. CDR3 residues: CASSYSAGPDTQYF. In nucleotides, the CDR3 is TGTGCCAGCAGTTACTCAGCGGGACCAGATACGCAGTATTTT.